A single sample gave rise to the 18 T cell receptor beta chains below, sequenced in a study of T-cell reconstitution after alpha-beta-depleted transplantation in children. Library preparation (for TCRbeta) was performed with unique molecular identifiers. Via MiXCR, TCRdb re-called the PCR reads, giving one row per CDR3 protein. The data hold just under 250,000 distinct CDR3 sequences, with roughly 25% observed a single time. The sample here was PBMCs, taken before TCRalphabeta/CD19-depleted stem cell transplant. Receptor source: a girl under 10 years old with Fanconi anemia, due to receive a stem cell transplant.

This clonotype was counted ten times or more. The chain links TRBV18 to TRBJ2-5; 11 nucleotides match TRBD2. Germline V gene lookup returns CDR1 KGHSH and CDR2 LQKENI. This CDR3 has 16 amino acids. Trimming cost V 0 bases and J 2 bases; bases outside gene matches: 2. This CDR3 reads CASSPPTSGEQETQYF. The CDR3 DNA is TGTGCCAGCTCACCACCGACTAGCGGGGAGCAAGAGACCCAGTACTTC.

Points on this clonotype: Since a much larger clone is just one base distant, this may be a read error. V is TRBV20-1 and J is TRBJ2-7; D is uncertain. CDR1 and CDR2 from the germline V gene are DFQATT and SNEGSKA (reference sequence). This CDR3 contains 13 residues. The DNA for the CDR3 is TGCAGTGCTAGAGGTACCCTTTCCTACGAGGAGTACTTC. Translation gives CSARGTLSYEEYF.

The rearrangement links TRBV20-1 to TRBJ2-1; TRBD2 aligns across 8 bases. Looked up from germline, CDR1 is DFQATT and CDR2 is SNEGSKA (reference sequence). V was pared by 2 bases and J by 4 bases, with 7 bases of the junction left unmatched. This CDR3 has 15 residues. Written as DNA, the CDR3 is TGCAGTGCTAGAAGCGGGACTAGACGTTACAATGAGCAGTTCTTC. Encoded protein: CSARSGTRRYNEQFF.

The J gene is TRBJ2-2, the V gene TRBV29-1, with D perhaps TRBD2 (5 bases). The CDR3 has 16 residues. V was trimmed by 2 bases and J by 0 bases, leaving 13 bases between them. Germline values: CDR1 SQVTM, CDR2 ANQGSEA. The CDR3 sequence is CSVELRDHANTGELFF. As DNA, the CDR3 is TGCAGCGTTGAATTACGGGATCACGCGAACACCGGGGAGCTGTTTTTT.

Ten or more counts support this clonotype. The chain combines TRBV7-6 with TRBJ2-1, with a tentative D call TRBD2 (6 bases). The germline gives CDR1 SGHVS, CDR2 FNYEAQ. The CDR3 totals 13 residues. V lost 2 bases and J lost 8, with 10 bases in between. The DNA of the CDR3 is TGTGCCAGCAGCTTATTAGCGGTTCATGAGCAGTTCTTC. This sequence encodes CASSLLAVHEQFF.

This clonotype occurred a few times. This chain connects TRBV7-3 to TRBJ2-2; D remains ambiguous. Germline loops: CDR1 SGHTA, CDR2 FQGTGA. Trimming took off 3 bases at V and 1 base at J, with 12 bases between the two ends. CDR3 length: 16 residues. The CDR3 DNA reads TGTGCCAGCAGCTTTATCCGCCCTAAGAACACCGGGGAGCTGTTTTTT. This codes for CASSFIRPKNTGELFF.

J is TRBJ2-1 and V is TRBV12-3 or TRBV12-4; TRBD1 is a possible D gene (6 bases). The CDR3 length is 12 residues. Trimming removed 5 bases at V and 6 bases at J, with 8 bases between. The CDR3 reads CASSQGSNEQFF. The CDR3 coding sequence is TGTGCCAGCAGTCAGGGGAGCAATGAGCAGTTCTTC.

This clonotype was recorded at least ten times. The CDR3 bases are TGTGCCAGCAGCCAACAGGGGAGGGACTACGAGCAGTACTTC. Residues: CASSQQGRDYEQYF. The chain links TRBV6-2 or TRBV6-3 to TRBJ2-7; D tentatively reads TRBD1 or TRBD2 (7 bases each). The germline V and J ends were trimmed by 6 bases and 3 bases, with 15 bases remaining between them. The CDR3 runs 14 residues. CDR1 is MNHEY and CDR2 is SVGEGT in the germline V gene.

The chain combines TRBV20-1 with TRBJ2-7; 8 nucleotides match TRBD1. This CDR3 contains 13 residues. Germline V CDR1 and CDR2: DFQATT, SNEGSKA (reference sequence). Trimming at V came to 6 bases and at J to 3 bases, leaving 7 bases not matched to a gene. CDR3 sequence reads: CSADRGLNYEQYF. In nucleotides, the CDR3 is TGCAGTGCCGACAGGGGCCTCAACTACGAGCAGTACTTC.

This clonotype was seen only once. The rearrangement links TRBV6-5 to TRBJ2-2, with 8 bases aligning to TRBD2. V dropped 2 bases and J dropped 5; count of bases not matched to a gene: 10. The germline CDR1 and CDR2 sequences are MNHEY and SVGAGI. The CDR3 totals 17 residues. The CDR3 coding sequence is TGTGCCAGCAGTTACCCGTCCGGGACTAGAGGGACCGGGGAGCTGTTTTTT. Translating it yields CASSYPSGTRGTGELFF.

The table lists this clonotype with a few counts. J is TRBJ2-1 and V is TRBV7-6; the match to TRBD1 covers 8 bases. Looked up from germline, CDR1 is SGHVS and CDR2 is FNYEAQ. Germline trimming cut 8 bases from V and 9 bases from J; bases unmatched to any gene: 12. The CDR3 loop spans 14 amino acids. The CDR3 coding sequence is TGTGCCAGCCCCCGGCGGCAGGGGGCGCGTGAGCAGTTCTTC. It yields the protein CASPRRQGAREQFF.

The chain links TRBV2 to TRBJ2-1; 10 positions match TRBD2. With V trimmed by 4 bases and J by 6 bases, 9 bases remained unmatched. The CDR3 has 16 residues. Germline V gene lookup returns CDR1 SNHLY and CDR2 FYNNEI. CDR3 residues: CASSVGLAGAGNEQFF. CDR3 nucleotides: TGTGCCAGCAGTGTCGGGCTAGCGGGAGCGGGCAATGAGCAGTTCTTC.

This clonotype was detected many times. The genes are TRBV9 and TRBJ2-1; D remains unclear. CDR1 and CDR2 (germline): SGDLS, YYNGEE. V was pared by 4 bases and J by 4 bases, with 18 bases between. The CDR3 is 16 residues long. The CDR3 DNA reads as TGTGCCAGCAGCCTCCCTCCTCATGCCGTTTACAATGAGCAGTTCTTC. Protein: CASSLPPHAVYNEQFF.

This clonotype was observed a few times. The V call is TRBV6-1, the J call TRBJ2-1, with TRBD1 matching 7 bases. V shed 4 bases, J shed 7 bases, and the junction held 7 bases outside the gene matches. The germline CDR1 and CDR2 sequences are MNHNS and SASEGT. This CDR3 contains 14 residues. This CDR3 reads CASSVRDSTNEQFF. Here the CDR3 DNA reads TGTGCCAGCAGTGTCCGGGACAGTACGAATGAGCAGTTCTTC.

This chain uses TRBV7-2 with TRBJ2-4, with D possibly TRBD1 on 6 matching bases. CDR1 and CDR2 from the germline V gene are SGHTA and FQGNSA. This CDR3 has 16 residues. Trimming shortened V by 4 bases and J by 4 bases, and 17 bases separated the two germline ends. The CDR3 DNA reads TGTGCCAGCAGCTCTTGGGACAATAGTGAGAAAAACATTCAGTACTTC. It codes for CASSSWDNSEKNIQYF.

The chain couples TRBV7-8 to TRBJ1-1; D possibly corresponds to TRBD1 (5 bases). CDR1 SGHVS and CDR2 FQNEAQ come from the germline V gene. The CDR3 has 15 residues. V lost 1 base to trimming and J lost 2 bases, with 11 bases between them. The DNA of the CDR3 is TGTGCCAGCAGCTTAGGTGGCAGGGTAAACACTGAAGCTTTCTTT. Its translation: CASSLGGRVNTEAFF.

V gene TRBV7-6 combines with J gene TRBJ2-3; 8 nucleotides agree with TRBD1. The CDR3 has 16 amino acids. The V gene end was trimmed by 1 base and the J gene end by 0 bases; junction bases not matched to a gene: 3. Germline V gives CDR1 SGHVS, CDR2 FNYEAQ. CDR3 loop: CASSLGQGLSTDTQYF. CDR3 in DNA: TGTGCCAGCAGCTTAGGACAGGGGTTAAGCACAGATACGCAGTATTTT. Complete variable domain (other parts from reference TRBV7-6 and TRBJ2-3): GAGVSQSPRYKVTKRGQDVALRCDPISGHVSLYWYRQALGQGPEFLTYFNYEAQQDKSGLPNDRFSAERPEGSISTLTIQRTEQRDSAMYRCASSLGQGLSTDTQYFGPGTRLTVL.

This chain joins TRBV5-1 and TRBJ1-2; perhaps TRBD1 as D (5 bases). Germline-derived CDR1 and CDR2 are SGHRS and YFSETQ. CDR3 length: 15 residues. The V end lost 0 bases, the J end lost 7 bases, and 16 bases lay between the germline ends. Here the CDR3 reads CASSLEGDRQSGYTF. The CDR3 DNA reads TGCGCCAGCAGCTTGGAAGGGGATCGACAGAGTGGCTACACCTTC. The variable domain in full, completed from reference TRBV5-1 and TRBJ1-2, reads KAGVTQTPRYLIKTRGQQVTLSCSPISGHRSVSWYQQTPGQGLQFLFEYFSETQRNKGNFPGRFSGRQFSNSRSEMNVSTLELGDSALYLCASSLEGDRQSGYTFGSGTRLTVV.